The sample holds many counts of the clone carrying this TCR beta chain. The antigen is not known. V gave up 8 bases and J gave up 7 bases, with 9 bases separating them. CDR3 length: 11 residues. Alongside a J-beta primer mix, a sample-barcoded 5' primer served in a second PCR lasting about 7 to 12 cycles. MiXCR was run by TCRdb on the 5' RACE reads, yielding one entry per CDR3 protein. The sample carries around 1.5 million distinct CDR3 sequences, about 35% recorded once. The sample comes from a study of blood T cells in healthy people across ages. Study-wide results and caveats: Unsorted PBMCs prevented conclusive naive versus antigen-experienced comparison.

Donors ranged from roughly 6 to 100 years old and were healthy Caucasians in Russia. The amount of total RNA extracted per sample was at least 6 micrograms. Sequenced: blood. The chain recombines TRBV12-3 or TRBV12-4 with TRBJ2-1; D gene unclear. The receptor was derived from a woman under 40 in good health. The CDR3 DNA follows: TGTGCCAGCGGCTCCGGTAATGAGCAGTTCTTC. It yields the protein CASGSGNEQFF.